What follows is one T cell receptor (beta chain) and its context. Its antigen is unknown. The same CDR3 is also encoded by other DNA sequences in this sample. V was clipped by 0 bases and J by 3 bases, with 8 bases between them. Germline V gives CDR1 LGHNA, CDR2 YSLEER. This CDR3 spans 14 amino acids. Positive CCR7 selection of CD45RO-negative cells yielded the naive CD8 cells, and terminally differentiated effector memory CD45RA+ cells were excluded. In the source study's methods: Filtering was not the same, since immunoSEQ gave junction-only sequences without quality scores. The protocol was immunoSEQ multiplex PCR, while the TCRdb copy is restricted to in-frame clones and leaves out a portion. V and J calls and clone size are those listed in that table; D and trimming were worked out from the DNA. The sample lists millions of clones; over 85% were seen once. The data belong to a study of shared clonotypes between healthy human individuals.

Overall study findings and caveats: Non-shared clonotypes were found to have lower generation probabilities than the clonotypes that were shared by all four of the sorted-subset donors.

The rearrangement joins TRBV4-3 to TRBJ2-5; D is unresolved. The TCR sequence derives from a man in his late teens or twenties in good health. The sample was naive CD8+ T cells sorted from blood. DNA for the CDR3: TGCGCCAGCAGCCAAGATCTGGCTGAAGAGACCCAGTACTTC. Translation: CASSQDLAEETQYF.